This T cell receptor beta chain was obtained from a study of shared T cell receptors in the human thymus. The table came from immunoSEQ multiplex PCR; TCRdb's copy has only in-frame clones and leaves some out. The repertoire holds about 380,000 clones, with around 95% as singletons. This CDR3 is built from 18 residues. Germline trimming cut 4 bases from V and 1 base from J; bases unmatched to any gene: 10. The germline V gene has CDR1 MDHEN and CDR2 SYDVKM. The sequence derives from a human donor. V usage is TRBV28 and J usage is TRBJ2-2; TRBD2 matches at 9 bases. Sequenced input: thymocytes. CDR3 DNA sequence: TGTGCCAGCAGTTCCCATGATCCTAGCGGGAAGAACACCGGGGAGCTGTTTTTT. Its protein product is CASSSHDPSGKNTGELFF.